This T cell receptor beta chain derives from a study of blood T cell repertoires in COVID-19. The wider study: Acute and convalescent COVID-19 specimens originated in the United States, Italy and Spain. Sources were T cells, B-cell-depleted T cells, or PBMCs; the material itself was cDNA or gDNA.

Germline lookup yields CDR1 LGHDT and CDR2 YNNKEL (reference sequence). The CDR3 is 13 residues long. V trimming: 4 bases; J trimming: 4 bases; junction bases outside the gene matches: 4. Per the study methods: Amplification of reference gene primers provided the estimated nucleated cell counts. This table comes from immunoSEQ multiplex PCR, and its TCRdb copy is limited to in-frame clones, with some not included. Clone size and the V and J calls come from that table; the DNA yielded D and trimming. The table includes under 200,000 clones, roughly 87% detected once. The material sequenced was peripheral blood. The genes are TRBV3-1 (or the pseudogene TRBV3-2) and TRBJ2-7, with 7 positions matching TRBD2. This receptor was obtained from a man aged 55 to 70 with active or convalescent COVID-19. This chain's CDR3 is CASSPSGQYEQYF. CDR3 nucleotide sequence: TGTGCCAGCAGCCCTAGCGGTCAGTACGAGCAGTACTTC.